A selection of T cell receptor beta chains follows, all from one sample in a study of CD8 T cells in ankylosing spondylitis. In TCRdb, the 5' RACE reads were re-called with MiXCR into one record per CDR3 protein. This table has fewer than 550,000 distinct CDR3 sequences, about 5.4% appearing once. The specimen sequenced was blood, either unsorted or a sorted T cell fraction (not recorded which). Receptors originate from a male donor with ankylosing spondylitis. The CDR3 runs from the conserved cysteine through the conserved F or W. D genes are given only for firm matches. Size tells how often a clone was seen (once, few, many) or the class of an expanded clone, and some rows leave it out.

>TRBV4-3|TRBJ2-1|NA|NA
TGCGCCAGCGGACCGGGACTCCCACTCAATGAGCAGTTCTTC
CASGPGLPLNEQFF
>TRBV27|TRBJ1-5|NA|many
TGTGCCAGCAGTTTAGGGCAAGGTCAGCCCCAGCATTTT
CASSLGQGQPQHF
>TRBV5-1|TRBJ2-7|TRBD1|many
TGCGCCAGCAGCTTGGCCTTCGGACAGGGGGGGACCTACGAGCAGTACTTC
CASSLAFGQGGTYEQYF
>TRBV2|TRBJ2-3|NA|many
TGTGCCATCGAGACAGGGACTCCAGATACGCAGTATTTT
CAIETGTPDTQYF
>TRBV29-1|TRBJ2-2|NA|few
TGCAGCGCCTGGACAAACACCGGGGAGCTGTTTTTT
CSAWTNTGELFF
>TRBV24-1|TRBJ2-3|TRBD2|many
TGTGCCACCAGTGATCCCCCGGGCGGGGGGGACACAGATACGCAGTATTTT
CATSDPPGGGDTDTQYF
>TRBV6-5|TRBJ2-6|NA|many
TGTGCCAGCAGTTACTACCGGGACGGGGCCAACGTCCTGACTTTC
CASSYYRDGANVLTF
>TRBV28|TRBJ1-5|TRBD1|NA
TGTGCCAGCAGTCCGGGACAGCGAGGAAGCAATCAGCCCCAGCATTTT
CASSPGQRGSNQPQHF
>TRBV20-1|TRBJ2-1|NA|NA
TGCAGCCTAACACAGGGCTCCTACAATGAGCAGTTCTTC
CSLTQGSYNEQFF
>TRBV5-1|TRBJ2-1|NA|many
TGCGCCAGCAGCTCCGTAGGTTTCGGGGAGGATGAGCAGTTCTTC
CASSSVGFGEDEQFF
>TRBV5-1|TRBJ1-5|NA|many
TGCGCCAGCAGTGAGGGAGTAGATCAGCCCCAGCATTTT
CASSEGVDQPQHF
>TRBV6-1|TRBJ2-5|TRBD1|many
TGTGCCAGCAGTGATTTGGTGGCCAGGGGGCCGGAGACCCAGTACTTC
CASSDLVARGPETQYF
>TRBV11-2|TRBJ2-2|NA|few
TGTGCCAGCAGCTTTTCCAGGGGATGGAGCGGGGAGCTGTTTTTT
CASSFSRGWSGELFF
>TRBV28|TRBJ2-6|NA|many
TGTGCCAGCTCAAGACCCAGCTCCTCTGGGGCCAACGTCCTGACTTTC
CASSRPSSSGANVLTF
>TRBV3-1|TRBJ2-5|NA|NA
TGTGCCAGCAGCGAAGATCGGGAGACCCAGTACTTC
CASSEDRETQYF
>TRBV7-3|TRBJ1-1|NA|many
TGTGCCAGCAGCATGAGCGGACAGCTGAAAACTGAAGCTTTCTTT
CASSMSGQLKTEAFF
>TRBV28|TRBJ2-1|NA|NA
TGTGCCAGCAGTTGGGGTCAGGCTCTCTACAATGAGCAGTTCTTC
CASSWGQALYNEQFF
>TRBV5-6|TRBJ2-1|NA|many
TGTGCCAGCAGCCCAGAAAATAGCGAGGAGCAGTTCTTC
CASSPENSEEQFF
>TRBV11-1|TRBJ2-1|NA|many
TGTGCCAGCAGCTCCAGTTATGTCAGCTCCTACAATGAGCAGTTCTTC
CASSSSYVSSYNEQFF
>TRBV20-1|TRBJ1-1|NA|many
TGCAGTGCCCTTCGGGCTGAAGCTTTCTTT
CSALRAEAFF
>TRBV7-9|TRBJ1-1|TRBD1|many
TGTGCCAGCAGCTTAGGGACAGGGAATGAAGCTTTCTTT
CASSLGTGNEAFF
>TRBV5-1|TRBJ2-5|NA|many
TGTGCCAGCAGCTTAGAGGGGGAGACCCAGTACTTC
CASSLEGETQYF
>TRBV15|TRBJ2-7|NA|many
TGTGCCACCAGCAGTTTCAGCGGAGGGAGCTTGTACTTC
CATSSFSGGSLYF
>TRBV5-1|TRBJ1-4|NA|many
TGCGCCAGCAGCTTCGGCGTGACGGGGAATGAAAAACTGTTTTTT
CASSFGVTGNEKLFF
>TRBV20-1|TRBJ2-7|NA|many
TGCAGTGCGCTGGAGGGCTACGAGCAGTACTTC
CSALEGYEQYF
>TRBV27|TRBJ2-1|TRBD1|many
TGTGCCAGCGCTACTAGGGGGCCCTACAATGAGCAGTTCTTC
CASATRGPYNEQFF
>TRBV6-1|TRBJ2-3|TRBD2|many
TGTGCCAGCAGCCGGCTAGCGGGGGGCACAGATACGCAGTATTTT
CASSRLAGGTDTQYF
>TRBV11-2|TRBJ1-1|NA|many
TGTGCCAGCAGCTTAATAGCGGGCTCCGCAGCTTTCTTT
CASSLIAGSAAFF
>TRBV12-3/TRBV12-4|TRBJ1-1|TRBD1|many
TGTGCCAGCAGTCTGCCCCGGGACAGGGGTGAAGCTTTCTTT
CASSLPRDRGEAFF
>TRBV28|TRBJ1-5|TRBD1|many
TGTGCCAGCAGCCCTCAAGACAGGGCGGGTCAGCCCCAGCATTTT
CASSPQDRAGQPQHF